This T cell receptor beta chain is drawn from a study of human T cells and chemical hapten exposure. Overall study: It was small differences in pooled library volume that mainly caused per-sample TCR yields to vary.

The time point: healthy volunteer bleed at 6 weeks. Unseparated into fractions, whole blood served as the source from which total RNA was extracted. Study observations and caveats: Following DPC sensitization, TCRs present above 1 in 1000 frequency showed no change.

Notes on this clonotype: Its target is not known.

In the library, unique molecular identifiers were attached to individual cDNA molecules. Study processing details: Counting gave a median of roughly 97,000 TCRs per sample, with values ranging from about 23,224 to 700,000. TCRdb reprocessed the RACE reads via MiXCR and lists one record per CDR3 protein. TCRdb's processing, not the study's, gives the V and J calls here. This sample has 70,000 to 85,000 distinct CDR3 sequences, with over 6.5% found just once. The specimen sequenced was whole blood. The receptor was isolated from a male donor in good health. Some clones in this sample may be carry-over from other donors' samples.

The CDR3, as DNA: TGTGCCAGCAGCCACGTGGCGGGAAGCACAGATACGCAGTATTTT. Protein sequence: CASSHVAGSTDTQYF. The rearrangement uses TRBV13 and TRBJ2-3; TRBD2 is a possible D gene (6 bases). Looked up from germline, CDR1 is PRHDT and CDR2 is FYEKMQ (reference sequence). Trimming removed 5 bases at V and 0 bases at J, with 12 bases between. This CDR3 spans 15 amino acids.